One sample yielded the 19 T cell receptor beta chains listed below, sequenced in a study of cytomegalovirus exposure and HLA in healthy donors. Primers included in the PCR were 60 Vbeta and 13 Jbeta primers. Some clones are missing from TCRdb's copy, which holds only in-frame ones; the method was immunoSEQ multiplex PCR. The profile shows 150,000 to 200,000 clones, around 74% of them singletons. Sequencing input: PBMCs. Source of these receptors: a female donor in good health and CMV-seronegative.

This clone has more than one count but fewer than ten. V and J are TRBV19 and TRBJ2-2, with 10 bases that match TRBD2. The CDR3 contains 20 residues. In germline, CDR1 is LNHDA, CDR2 SQIVND (reference sequence). The trim removed 2 bases at V and 0 bases at J, leaving 12 bases unmatched. The DNA for the CDR3 is TGTGCCAGTAGTATACACTCGGGCTCTAGCGGGAGATCGAACACCGGGGAGCTGTTTTTT. This encodes CASSIHSGSSGRSNTGELFF.

This chain connects TRBV18 to TRBJ2-7, with D hard to call. The ends were cut back, 2 bases at V and 2 bases at J, with 7 bases in the middle. This CDR3 comprises 13 residues. Germline-derived CDR1 and CDR2 are KGHSH and LQKENI. As DNA, the CDR3 is TGTGCCAGCTCACCAAAACAGACCTACGAGCAGTACTTC. The encoded protein is CASSPKQTYEQYF.

This clone was recorded once. The CDR3 is CASSSAASGNTGELFF. The CDR3 DNA reads TGTGCCAGCAGCTCGGCCGCGAGCGGGAACACCGGGGAGCTGTTTTTT. The chain combines TRBV5-4 with TRBJ2-2, with D possibly TRBD2 on 5 matching bases. V was cut by 3 bases and J by 1 base, with 13 bases left in between. The CDR3 covers 16 residues. CDR1 SGHNT and CDR2 YYREEE come from the germline V gene (reference sequence).

This chain uses TRBV6-5 with TRBJ1-3; D may be TRBD1 (5 bases). The CDR3 extends over 15 amino acids. Trimming took off 8 bases at V and 0 bases at J, with 14 bases between the two ends. The V gene's germline CDR1 is MNHEY and CDR2 SVGAGI. CDR3 nucleotides: TGTGCCAGCGCAATACAGGCTCACTCTGGAAACACCATATATTTT. Protein product: CASAIQAHSGNTIYF.

This clone was seen more than once but under ten times. Written as DNA, the CDR3 is TGTGCCAGTAGTATACAGGAGACCCAGTACTTC. Its protein product is CASSIQETQYF. The V gene is TRBV19, the J gene TRBJ2-5; D gene unclear. The ends were cut back, 2 bases at V and 5 bases at J, with 3 bases in the middle. The CDR3 covers 11 residues. Per germline, CDR1 LNHDA and CDR2 SQIVND (reference sequence).

This clone showed up just once. The genes are TRBV19 and TRBJ1-3; D is unresolved. Per the germline V gene, CDR1 is LNHDA and CDR2 is SQIVND (reference sequence). V lost 9 bases to trimming and J lost 0 bases, with 9 bases between them. This CDR3 comprises 13 residues. CDR3 protein: CASRQSSGNTIYF. The CDR3 DNA reads TGTGCCAGCAGACAAAGCTCTGGAAACACCATATATTTT.

The table lists this clone with a few counts. The chain couples TRBV6-5 to TRBJ1-5, with TRBD1 identical over 10 bases. Germline V gene sequence: CDR1 MNHEY, CDR2 SVGAGI. The CDR3 sequence is 14 residues long. With V trimmed by 6 bases and J by 6 bases, 5 bases remained unmatched. The CDR3 is CASRTGGEGQPQHF. In DNA, the CDR3 is TGTGCCAGCAGGACAGGGGGCGAGGGTCAGCCCCAGCATTTT.

This clone was seen more than once but under ten times. The V and J genes are TRBV5-1 and TRBJ1-1; possible D gene TRBD1, 6 bases. Germline V gene lookup returns CDR1 SGHRS and CDR2 YFSETQ. This CDR3 comprises 14 residues. Trimming removed 0 bases from V and 7 bases from J, with 13 bases in between. CDR3 amino acids: CASSLDRVTSEAFF. The CDR3 coding sequence is TGCGCCAGCAGCTTGGACAGGGTAACAAGTGAAGCTTTCTTT.

The chain couples TRBV7-3 to TRBJ2-1, with 7 bases fitting TRBD2. This CDR3 spans 17 amino acids. Trimming removed 5 bases from V and 4 bases from J; junction bases left unmatched: 14. Germline CDR1 and CDR2: SGHTA and FQGTGA. The CDR3 region has the DNA TGTGCCAGCAGCCTGTCCCCGGGCGGGAGTGGGTACAATGAGCAGTTCTTC. This gives the protein CASSLSPGGSGYNEQFF.

This chain uses TRBV23-1 with TRBJ1-2; 9 bases fit TRBD1. TRBV23-1 is known as an ORF, though its function is uncertain. Trimming at V came to 8 bases and at J to 7 bases, leaving 11 bases not matched to a gene. The CDR3 has 14 residues. Here the CDR3 DNA reads TGCGCCAGCGGAGGTTACAGGGGGCCTGGTGGCTACACCTTC. Translation gives CASGGYRGPGGYTF.

This clone was detected once. The chain joins TRBV28 to TRBJ2-7, with a weak D call TRBD1 (6 bases). Germline V gene lookup returns CDR1 MDHEN and CDR2 SYDVKM. The length of the CDR3 is 14 residues. Trimming pared 3 bases from V and 5 bases from J, leaving 14 bases between. CDR3 nucleotides: TGTGCCAGCAGTTTGGAACAGGACAGTGACGAGCAGTACTTC. Translation: CASSLEQDSDEQYF.

In its sample, this clone was seen a few times. J is TRBJ1-5 and V is TRBV27; 7 nucleotides align to TRBD1. This CDR3 has 15 residues. V was clipped by 8 bases and J by 2 bases; unmatched bases: 9. CDR1 is MNHEY and CDR2 is SMNVEV in the germline V gene (reference sequence). The CDR3 DNA reads as TGTGCCAGCCGACCCATAGGACAGGGCAATCAGCCCCAGCATTTT. Translated, it gives CASRPIGQGNQPQHF.

This chain connects TRBV5-1 to TRBJ2-2; 12 bases map to TRBD2. CDR1 and CDR2 from the germline V gene are SGHRS and YFSETQ. The CDR3 is 16 amino acids. Germline trimming cut 2 bases from V and 5 bases from J; bases unmatched to any gene: 4. CDR3 sequence: CASSFRTSGITGELFF. In DNA form, the CDR3 reads TGCGCCAGCAGCTTTCGGACTAGCGGGATTACCGGGGAGCTGTTTTTT.

The V call is TRBV10-2, the J call TRBJ1-2; a weak D match, TRBD1 (5 bases). The ends were cut back, 0 bases at V and 0 bases at J, with 11 bases in the middle. This CDR3 region has 16 residues. Germline assignment: CDR1 WSHSY and CDR2 SAAADI. CDR3 sequence reads: CASSESGAGPNYGYTF. The DNA of the CDR3 is TGCGCCAGCAGTGAGTCTGGGGCAGGGCCTAACTATGGCTACACCTTC.

Regarding this clone: This sample also contains other DNA sequences that code for the same CDR3. This chain links TRBV5-1 with TRBJ2-2, with 8 bases lining up with TRBD1. Germline trimming cut 4 bases from V and 2 bases from J; bases unmatched to any gene: 4. Germline values: CDR1 SGHRS, CDR2 YFSETQ. This CDR3 comprises 15 residues. The chain's CDR3 is CASSPGTGNTGELFF. In DNA form, the CDR3 reads TGCGCCAGCAGCCCCGGGACAGGAAACACCGGGGAGCTGTTTTTT.

The J gene is TRBJ1-2, the V gene TRBV20-1; D gene ambiguous. Germline CDR1 DFQATT, CDR2 SNEGSKA (reference sequence). The CDR3 is 11 amino acids. V was shortened by 0 bases and J by 6 bases, with 5 bases between the two germline ends. This chain's CDR3 is CSARDLNGYTF. In DNA, the CDR3 is TGCAGTGCTAGAGATCTAAATGGCTACACCTTC.

The chain has TRBV19 and TRBJ1-1; 10 bases align to TRBD1. The CDR3 spans 17 residues. Germline-derived CDR1 and CDR2 are LNHDA and SQIVND (reference sequence). V gave up 8 bases and J gave up 6 bases; unmatched junction bases: 18. For the CDR3, the DNA is TGTGCCAGTCAAACCGGCAGGGGACAGGGGACAGGTTCTGAAGCTTTCTTT. Its protein product is CASQTGRGQGTGSEAFF.

As DNA, the CDR3 is TGTGCCAGCAGTCCAAACAGGGGATCTAACTACGAGCAGTACTTC. Translated, it gives CASSPNRGSNYEQYF. The rearrangement links TRBV6-5 to TRBJ2-5; 7 bases are a match to TRBD1. The DNA end is a closer match to TRBJ2-7, so the J assignment may be wrong. Germline V gene lookup returns CDR1 MNHEY and CDR2 SVGAGI. The CDR3 runs 15 residues.

The J gene is TRBJ2-5, the V gene TRBV4-1, with D unclear. Trimming pared 0 bases from V and 5 bases from J, leaving 4 bases between. The CDR3 sequence is 12 residues long. Germline CDR1 reads MGHRA; CDR2 reads YSYEKL. In DNA form, the CDR3 reads TGCGCCAGCAGCCAAGATTCGGAGACCCAGTACTTC. Amino acids: CASSQDSETQYF.